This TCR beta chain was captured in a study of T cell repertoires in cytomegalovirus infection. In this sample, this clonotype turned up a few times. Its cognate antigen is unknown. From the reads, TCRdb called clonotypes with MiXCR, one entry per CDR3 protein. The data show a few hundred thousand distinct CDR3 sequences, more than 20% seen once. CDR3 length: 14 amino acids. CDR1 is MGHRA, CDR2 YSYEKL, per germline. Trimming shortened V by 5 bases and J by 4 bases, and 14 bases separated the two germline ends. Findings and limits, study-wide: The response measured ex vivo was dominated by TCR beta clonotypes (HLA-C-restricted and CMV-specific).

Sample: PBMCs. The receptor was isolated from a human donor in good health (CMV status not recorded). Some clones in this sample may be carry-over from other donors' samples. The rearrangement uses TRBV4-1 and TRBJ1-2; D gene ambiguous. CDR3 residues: CASSESPLSYGYTF. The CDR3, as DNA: TGCGCCAGCAGCGAATCCCCTCTCTCCTATGGCTACACCTTC.